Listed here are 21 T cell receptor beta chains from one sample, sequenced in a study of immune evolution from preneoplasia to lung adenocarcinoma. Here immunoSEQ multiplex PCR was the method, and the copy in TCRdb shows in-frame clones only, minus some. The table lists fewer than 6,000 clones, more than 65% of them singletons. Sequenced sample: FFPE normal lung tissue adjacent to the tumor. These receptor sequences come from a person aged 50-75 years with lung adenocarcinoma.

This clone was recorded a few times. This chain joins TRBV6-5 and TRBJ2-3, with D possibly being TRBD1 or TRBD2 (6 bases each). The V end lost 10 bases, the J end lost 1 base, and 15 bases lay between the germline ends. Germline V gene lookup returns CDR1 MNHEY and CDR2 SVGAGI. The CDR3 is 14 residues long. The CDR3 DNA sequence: TGTGCCACCGCCCGGGGGCTGGGCACAGATACGCAGTATTTT. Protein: CATARGLGTDTQYF.

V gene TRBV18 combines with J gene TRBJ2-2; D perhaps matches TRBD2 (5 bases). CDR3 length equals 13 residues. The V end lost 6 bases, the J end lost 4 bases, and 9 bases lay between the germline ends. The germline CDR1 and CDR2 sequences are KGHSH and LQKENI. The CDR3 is CASSLGVTGELFF. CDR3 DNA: TGTGCCAGCTCTCTCGGGGTCACCGGGGAGCTGTTTTTT.

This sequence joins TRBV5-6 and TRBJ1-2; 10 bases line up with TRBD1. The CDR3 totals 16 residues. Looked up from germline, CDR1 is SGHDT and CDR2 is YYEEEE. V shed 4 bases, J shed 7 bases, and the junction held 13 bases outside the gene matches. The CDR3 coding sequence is TGTGCCAGCAGCGAGTGGGACAGGGGATTTTCGGGTGGCTACACCTTC. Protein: CASSEWDRGFSGGYTF.

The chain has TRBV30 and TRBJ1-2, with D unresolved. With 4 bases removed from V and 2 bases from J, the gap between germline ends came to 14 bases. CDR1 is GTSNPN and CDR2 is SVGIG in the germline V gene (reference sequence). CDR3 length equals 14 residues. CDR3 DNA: TGTGCCTGGAATAGGCTCTTAGGAAACTATGGCTACACCTTC. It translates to CAWNRLLGNYGYTF.

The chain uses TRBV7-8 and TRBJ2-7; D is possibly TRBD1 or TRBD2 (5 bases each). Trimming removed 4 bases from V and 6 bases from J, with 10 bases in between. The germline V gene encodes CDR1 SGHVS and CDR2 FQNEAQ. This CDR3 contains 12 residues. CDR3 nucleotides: TGTGCCAGCAGCTACGGGACGGTCGAGCAGTACTTC. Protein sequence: CASSYGTVEQYF.

CDR3 DNA: TGTGCCAGCAGTTTCAGGGGGGCGAAGACCTTCTATGGCTACACCTTC. This gives the protein CASSFRGAKTFYGYTF. The chain joins TRBV27 to TRBJ1-2; TRBD1 aligns across 7 bases. Germline loops: CDR1 MNHEY, CDR2 SMNVEV (reference sequence). V shed 3 bases, J shed 4 bases, and the junction held 11 bases outside the gene matches. The CDR3 has 16 residues.

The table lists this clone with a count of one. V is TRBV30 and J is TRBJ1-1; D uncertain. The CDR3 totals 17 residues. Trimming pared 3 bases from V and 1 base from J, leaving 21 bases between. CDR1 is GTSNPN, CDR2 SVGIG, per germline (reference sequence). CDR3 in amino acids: CAWSPRNFGRKNTEAFF. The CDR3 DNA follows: TGTGCCTGGAGCCCAAGAAATTTCGGACGGAAGAACACTGAAGCTTTCTTT. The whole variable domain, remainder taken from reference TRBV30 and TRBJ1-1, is SQTIHQWPATLVQPVGSPLSLECTVEGTSNPNLYWYRQAAGRGLQLLFYSVGIGQISSEVPQNLSASRPQDRQFILSSKKLLLSDSGFYLCAWSPRNFGRKNTEAFFGQGTRLTVV.

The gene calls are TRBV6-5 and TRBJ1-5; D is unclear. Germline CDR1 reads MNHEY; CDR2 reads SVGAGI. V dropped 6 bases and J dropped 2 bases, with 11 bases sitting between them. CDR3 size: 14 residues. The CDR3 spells CASRDSAGNQPQHF. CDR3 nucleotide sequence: TGTGCCAGCAGGGACTCCGCGGGCAATCAGCCCCAGCATTTT.

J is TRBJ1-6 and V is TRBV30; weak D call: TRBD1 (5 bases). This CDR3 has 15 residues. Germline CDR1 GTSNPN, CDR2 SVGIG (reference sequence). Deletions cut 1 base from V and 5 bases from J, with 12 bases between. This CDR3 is CAWSAPGRDNSPLHF. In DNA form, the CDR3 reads TGTGCCTGGAGTGCGCCGGGACGAGATAATTCACCCCTCCACTTT. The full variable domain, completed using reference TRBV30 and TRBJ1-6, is SQTIHQWPATLVQPVGSPLSLECTVEGTSNPNLYWYRQAAGRGLQLLFYSVGIGQISSEVPQNLSASRPQDRQFILSSKKLLLSDSGFYLCAWSAPGRDNSPLHFGNGTRLTVT.

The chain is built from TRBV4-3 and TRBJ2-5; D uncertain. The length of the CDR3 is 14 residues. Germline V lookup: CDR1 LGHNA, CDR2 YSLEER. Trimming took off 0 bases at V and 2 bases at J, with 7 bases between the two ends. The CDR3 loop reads CASSQDVMQETQYF. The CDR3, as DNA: TGCGCCAGCAGCCAAGATGTGATGCAAGAGACCCAGTACTTC.

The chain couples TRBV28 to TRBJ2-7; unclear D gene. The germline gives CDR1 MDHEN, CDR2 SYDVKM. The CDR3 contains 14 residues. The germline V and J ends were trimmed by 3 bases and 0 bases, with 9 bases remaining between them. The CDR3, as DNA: TGTGCCAGCAGTTTGGGGATCAGCTCCTACGAGCAGTACTTC. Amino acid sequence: CASSLGISSYEQYF.

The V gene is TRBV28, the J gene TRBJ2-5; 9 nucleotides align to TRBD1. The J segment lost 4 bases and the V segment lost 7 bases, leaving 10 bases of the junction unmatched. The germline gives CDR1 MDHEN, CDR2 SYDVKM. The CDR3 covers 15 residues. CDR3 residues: CASKPLAGQGETQYF. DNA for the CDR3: TGTGCCAGCAAACCTCTGGCGGGACAGGGAGAGACCCAGTACTTC.

The CDR3 region is CASGDSRGEQYF. CDR3 in DNA: TGTGCCAGCGGGGACAGCCGCGGCGAGCAGTACTTC. V and J are TRBV6-5 and TRBJ2-7, with 7 bases lining up with TRBD1. Germline CDR1 reads MNHEY; CDR2 reads SVGAGI. V was pared by 8 bases and J by 6 bases, with 7 bases of the junction left unmatched. This CDR3 is 12 amino acids long.

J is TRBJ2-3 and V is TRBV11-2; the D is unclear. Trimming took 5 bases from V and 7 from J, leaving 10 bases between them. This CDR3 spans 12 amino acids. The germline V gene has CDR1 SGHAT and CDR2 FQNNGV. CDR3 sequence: CASSRLSHTQYF. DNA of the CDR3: TGTGCCAGCAGCCGTCTCTCTCATACGCAGTATTTT.

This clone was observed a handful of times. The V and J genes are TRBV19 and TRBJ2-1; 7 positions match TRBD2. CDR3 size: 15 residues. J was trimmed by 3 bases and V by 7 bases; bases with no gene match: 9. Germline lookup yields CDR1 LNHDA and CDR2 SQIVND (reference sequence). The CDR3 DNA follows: TGTGCCAGTACCCAAGGGCGGGAGTTCTACAATGAGCAGTTCTTC. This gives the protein CASTQGREFYNEQFF.

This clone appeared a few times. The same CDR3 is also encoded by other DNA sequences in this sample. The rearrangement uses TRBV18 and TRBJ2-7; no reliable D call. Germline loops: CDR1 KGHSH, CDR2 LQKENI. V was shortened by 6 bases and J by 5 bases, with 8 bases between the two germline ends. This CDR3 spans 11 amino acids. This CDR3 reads CASSSSHEQYF. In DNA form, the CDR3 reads TGTGCCAGCTCCTCTTCCCACGAGCAGTACTTC.

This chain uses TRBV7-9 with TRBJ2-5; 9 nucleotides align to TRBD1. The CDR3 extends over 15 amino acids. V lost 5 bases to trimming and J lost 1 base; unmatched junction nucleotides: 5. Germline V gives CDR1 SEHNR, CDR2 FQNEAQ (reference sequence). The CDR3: CASSPRDRAQETQYF. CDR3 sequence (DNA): TGTGCCAGCAGCCCCCGGGACAGGGCCCAAGAGACCCAGTACTTC.

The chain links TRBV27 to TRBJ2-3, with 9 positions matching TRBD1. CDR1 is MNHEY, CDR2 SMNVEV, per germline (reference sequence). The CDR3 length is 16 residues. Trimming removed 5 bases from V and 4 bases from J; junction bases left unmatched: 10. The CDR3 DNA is TGTGCCAGCAGTCCGGACAGGGGACCGGGCGCAGATACGCAGTATTTT. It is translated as CASSPDRGPGADTQYF.

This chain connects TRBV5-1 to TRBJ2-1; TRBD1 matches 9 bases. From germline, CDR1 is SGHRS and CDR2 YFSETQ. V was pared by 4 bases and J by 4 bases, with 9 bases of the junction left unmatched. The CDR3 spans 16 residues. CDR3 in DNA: TGCGCCAGCAGCCCATCTGGGACAGGGCCGTACAATGAGCAGTTCTTC. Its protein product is CASSPSGTGPYNEQFF.

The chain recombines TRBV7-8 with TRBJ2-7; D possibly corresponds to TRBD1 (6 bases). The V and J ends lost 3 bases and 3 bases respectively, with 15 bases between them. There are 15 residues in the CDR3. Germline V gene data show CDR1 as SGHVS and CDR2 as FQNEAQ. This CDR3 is CASSFSGTNSYEQYF. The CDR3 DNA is TGTGCCAGCAGCTTTTCCGGGACAAATAGCTACGAGCAGTACTTC.

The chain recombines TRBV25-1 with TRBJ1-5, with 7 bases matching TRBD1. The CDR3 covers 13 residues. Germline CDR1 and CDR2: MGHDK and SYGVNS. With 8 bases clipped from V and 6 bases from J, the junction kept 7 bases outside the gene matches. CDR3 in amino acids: CASSRGETQPQHF. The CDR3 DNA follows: TGTGCCAGCTCCAGGGGGGAGACTCAGCCCCAGCATTTT. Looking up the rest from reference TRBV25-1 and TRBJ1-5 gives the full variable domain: EADIYQTPRYLVIGTGKKITLECSQTMGHDKMYWYQQDPGMELHLIHYSYGVNSTEKGDLSSESTVSRIRTEHFPLTLESARPSHTSQYLCASSRGETQPQHFGDGTRLSIL.